This T cell receptor (beta chain) came from a study of cytomegalovirus exposure and HLA in healthy donors. Points from the study as a whole: In vitro work confirmed that a few CMV-associated chains recognize CMV antigens. TCR beta sequences numbering 15,000 to 20,000 were associated with HLA alleles at 0.05 false discovery rate in a later analysis. In a later analysis, a missense DCLRE1C variant was linked to TCR beta V- and J-gene trimming. Presence/absence analyses treated sequencing depth as roughly uniform across donors.

Between the trimmed V and J ends, which lost 3 bases and 1 base, there was a span of 6 bases. The germline gives CDR1 LGHNT, CDR2 FRNRAP. This CDR3 has 13 amino acids. This clone was detected only a few times. The target antigen is unknown. Both 60 Vbeta primers and 13 Jbeta primers went into the PCR. Clones were sequenced by immunoSEQ multiplex PCR, and TCRdb holds only the in-frame ones, with some missing. The profile covers roughly 150,000 clones, with over 50% appearing a single time and 1.6% taken by the ten largest. The chain uses TRBV12-5 and TRBJ2-5; the D is unclear. The TCR was taken from a human donor in good health. Sequencing was carried out using PBMCs. Here the CDR3 reads CASGLRSQETQYF. CDR3 DNA sequence: TGTGCTAGTGGTTTACGGAGCCAAGAGACCCAGTACTTC.